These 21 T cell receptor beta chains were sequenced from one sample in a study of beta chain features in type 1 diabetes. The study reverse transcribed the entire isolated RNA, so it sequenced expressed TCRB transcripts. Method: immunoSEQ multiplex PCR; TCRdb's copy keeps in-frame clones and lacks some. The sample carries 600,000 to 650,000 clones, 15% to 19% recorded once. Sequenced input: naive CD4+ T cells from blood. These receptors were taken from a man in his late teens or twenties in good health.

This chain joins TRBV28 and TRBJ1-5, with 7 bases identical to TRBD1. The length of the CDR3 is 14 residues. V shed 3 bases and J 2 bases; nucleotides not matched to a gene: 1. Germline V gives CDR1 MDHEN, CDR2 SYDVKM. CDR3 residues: CASSFGTGNQPQHF. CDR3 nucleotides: TGTGCCAGCAGTTTTGGGACAGGCAATCAGCCCCAGCATTTT.

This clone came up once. CDR3 coding DNA: TGTGCCAGCAGCCCCCAGTTCAGAAGCTATGGCTACACCTTC. Its translation is CASSPQFRSYGYTF. V gene TRBV28 combines with J gene TRBJ1-2; D unresolved. The CDR3 consists of 14 residues. Germline V lookup: CDR1 MDHEN, CDR2 SYDVKM. The ends were cut back, 6 bases at V and 4 bases at J, with 15 bases in the middle.

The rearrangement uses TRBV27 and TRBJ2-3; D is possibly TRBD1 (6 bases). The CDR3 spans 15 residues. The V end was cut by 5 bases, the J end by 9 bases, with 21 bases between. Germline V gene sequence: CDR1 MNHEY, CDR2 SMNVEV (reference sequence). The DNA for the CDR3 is TGTGCCAGCAGTGACAGACAGGAGGCTGGTAGAACGCAGTATTTT. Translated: CASSDRQEAGRTQYF.

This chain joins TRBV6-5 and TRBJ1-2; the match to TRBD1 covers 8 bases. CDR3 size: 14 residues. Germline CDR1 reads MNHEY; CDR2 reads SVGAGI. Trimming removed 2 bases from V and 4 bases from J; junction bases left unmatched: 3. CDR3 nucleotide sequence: TGTGCCAGCAGTTACCAGACAGGGGTCTATGGCTACACCTTC. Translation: CASSYQTGVYGYTF.

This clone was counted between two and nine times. CDR3 coding DNA: TGTGCCAGCAGTTCCAAGGTGGCCCAGTACTTC. As protein: CASSSKVAQYF. The gene calls are TRBV6-5 and TRBJ2-5; the D is unclear. The V gene's germline CDR1 is MNHEY and CDR2 SVGAGI. CDR3 size: 11 residues. Trimming stripped 4 bases from V and 9 bases from J, with 9 bases between.

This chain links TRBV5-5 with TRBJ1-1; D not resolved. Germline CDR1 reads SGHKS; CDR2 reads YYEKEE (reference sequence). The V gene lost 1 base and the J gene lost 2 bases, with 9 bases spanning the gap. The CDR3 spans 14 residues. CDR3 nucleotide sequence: TGTGCCAGCAGCTTGCGAGGGCTTAACACTGAAGCTTTCTTT. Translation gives CASSLRGLNTEAFF.

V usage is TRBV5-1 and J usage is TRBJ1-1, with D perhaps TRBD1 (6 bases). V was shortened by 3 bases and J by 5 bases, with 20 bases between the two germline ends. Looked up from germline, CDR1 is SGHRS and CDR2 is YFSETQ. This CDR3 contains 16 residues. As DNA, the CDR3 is TGCGCCAGCAGCTGGGGGGCCCTCTTAAGAGAAACTGAAGCTTTCTTT. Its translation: CASSWGALLRETEAFF.

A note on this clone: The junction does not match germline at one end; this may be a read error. In nucleotides, the CDR3 is TGTGCCGGCAGAGTAGGGGTGAATGAAAAACTGTTTTTT. Translating gives CAGRVGVNEKLFF. The chain couples TRBV6-1 to TRBJ1-4, with D possibly being TRBD1 (5 bases). There are 13 residues in the CDR3. Germline CDR1 MNHNS, CDR2 SASEGT.

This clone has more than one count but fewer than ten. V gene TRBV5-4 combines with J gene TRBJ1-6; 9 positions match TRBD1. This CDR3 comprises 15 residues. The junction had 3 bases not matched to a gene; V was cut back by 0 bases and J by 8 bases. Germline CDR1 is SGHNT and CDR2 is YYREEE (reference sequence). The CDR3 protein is CASSLETGGDSPLHF. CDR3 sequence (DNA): TGTGCCAGCAGCTTGGAGACAGGGGGGGATTCACCCCTCCACTTT.

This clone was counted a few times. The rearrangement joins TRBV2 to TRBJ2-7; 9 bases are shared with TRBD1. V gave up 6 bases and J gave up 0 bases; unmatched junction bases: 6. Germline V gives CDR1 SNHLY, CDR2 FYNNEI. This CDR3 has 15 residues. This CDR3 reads CASRNRQGGSYEQYF. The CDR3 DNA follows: TGTGCCAGCAGGAACCGACAGGGGGGCTCCTACGAGCAGTACTTC.

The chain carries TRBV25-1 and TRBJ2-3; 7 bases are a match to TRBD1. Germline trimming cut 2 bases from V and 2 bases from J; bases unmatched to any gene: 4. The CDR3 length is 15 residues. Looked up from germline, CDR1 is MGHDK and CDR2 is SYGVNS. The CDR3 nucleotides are TGTGCCAGCAGTGAACGGGACAGATACACAGATACGCAGTATTTT. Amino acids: CASSERDRYTDTQYF. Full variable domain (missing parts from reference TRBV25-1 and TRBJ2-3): EADIYQTPRYLVIGTGKKITLECSQTMGHDKMYWYQQDPGMELHLIHYSYGVNSTEKGDLSSESTVSRIRTEHFPLTLESARPSHTSQYLCASSERDRYTDTQYFGPGTRLTVL.

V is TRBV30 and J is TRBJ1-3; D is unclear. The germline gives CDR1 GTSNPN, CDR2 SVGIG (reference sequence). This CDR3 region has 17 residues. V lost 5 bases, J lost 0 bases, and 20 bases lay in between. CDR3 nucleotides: TGTGCCTGGTCGGCGGGAAGGAGCAGGAGCTCTGGAAACACCATATATTTT. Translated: CAWSAGRSRSSGNTIYF. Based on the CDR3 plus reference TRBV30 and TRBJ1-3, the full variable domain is SQTIHQWPATLVQPVGSPLSLECTVEGTSNPNLYWYRQAAGRGLQLLFYSVGIGQISSEVPQNLSASRPQDRQFILSSKKLLLSDSGFYLCAWSAGRSRSSGNTIYFGEGSWLTVV.

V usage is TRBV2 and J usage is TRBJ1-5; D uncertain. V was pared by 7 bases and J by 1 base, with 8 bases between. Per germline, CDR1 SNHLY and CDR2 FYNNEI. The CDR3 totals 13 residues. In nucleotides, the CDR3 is TGTGCCAGCACTGTGTTAAGCAATCAGCCCCAGCATTTT. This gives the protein CASTVLSNQPQHF.

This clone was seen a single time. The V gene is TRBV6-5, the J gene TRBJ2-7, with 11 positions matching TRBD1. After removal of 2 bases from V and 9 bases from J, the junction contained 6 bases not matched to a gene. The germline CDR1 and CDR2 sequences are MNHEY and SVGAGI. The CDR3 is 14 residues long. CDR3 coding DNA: TGTGCCAGCAGTTACAGAGGACAGGGGGCATTGCAGTACTTC. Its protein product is CASSYRGQGALQYF.

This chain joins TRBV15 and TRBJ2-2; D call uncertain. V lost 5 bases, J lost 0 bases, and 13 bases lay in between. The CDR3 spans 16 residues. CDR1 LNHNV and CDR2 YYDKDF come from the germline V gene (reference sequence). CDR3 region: CATSPRTESNTGELFF. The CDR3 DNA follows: TGTGCCACCAGCCCCCGGACGGAGTCGAACACCGGGGAGCTGTTTTTT.

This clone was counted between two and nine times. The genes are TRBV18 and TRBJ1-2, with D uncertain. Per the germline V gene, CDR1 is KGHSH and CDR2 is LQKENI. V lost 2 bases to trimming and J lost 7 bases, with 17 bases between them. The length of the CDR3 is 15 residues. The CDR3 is CASSPRTSGEGGYTF. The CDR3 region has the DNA TGTGCCAGCTCACCAAGGACGTCGGGAGAAGGTGGCTACACCTTC.

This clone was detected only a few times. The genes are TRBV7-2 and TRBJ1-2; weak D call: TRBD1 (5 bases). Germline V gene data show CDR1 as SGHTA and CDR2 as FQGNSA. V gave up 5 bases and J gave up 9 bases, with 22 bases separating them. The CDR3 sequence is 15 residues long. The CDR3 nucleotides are TGTGCCAGCAGCCCAGCGGGACTGGAGATTGGGCGCTACACCTTC. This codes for CASSPAGLEIGRYTF.

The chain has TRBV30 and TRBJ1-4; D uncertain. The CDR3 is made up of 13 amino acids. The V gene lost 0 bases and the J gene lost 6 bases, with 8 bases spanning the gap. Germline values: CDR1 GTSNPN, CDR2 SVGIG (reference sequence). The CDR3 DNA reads TGTGCCTGGAGTGTCACCCTGTATGAAAAACTGTTTTTT. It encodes CAWSVTLYEKLFF. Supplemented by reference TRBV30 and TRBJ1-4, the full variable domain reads SQTIHQWPATLVQPVGSPLSLECTVEGTSNPNLYWYRQAAGRGLQLLFYSVGIGQISSEVPQNLSASRPQDRQFILSSKKLLLSDSGFYLCAWSVTLYEKLFFGSGTQLSVL.

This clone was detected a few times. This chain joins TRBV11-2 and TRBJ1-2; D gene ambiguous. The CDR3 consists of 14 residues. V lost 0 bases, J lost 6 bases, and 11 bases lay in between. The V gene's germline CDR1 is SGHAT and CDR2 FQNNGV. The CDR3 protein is CASSLEIGNHGYTF. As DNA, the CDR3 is TGTGCCAGCAGCTTAGAGATAGGGAACCATGGCTACACCTTC.

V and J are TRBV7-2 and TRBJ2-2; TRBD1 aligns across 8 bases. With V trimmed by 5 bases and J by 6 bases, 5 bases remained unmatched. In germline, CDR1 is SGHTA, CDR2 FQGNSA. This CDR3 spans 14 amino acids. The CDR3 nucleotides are TGTGCCAGCAGCCCACAGGACAGGGCCGGGGAGCTGTTTTTT. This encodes CASSPQDRAGELFF.

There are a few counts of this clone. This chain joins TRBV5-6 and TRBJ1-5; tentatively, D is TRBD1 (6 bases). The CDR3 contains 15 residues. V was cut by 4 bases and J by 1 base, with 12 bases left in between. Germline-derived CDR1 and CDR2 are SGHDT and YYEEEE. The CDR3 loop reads CASSPRGASNQPQHF. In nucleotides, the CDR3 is TGTGCCAGCAGCCCGAGGGGGGCCAGCAATCAGCCCCAGCATTTT.